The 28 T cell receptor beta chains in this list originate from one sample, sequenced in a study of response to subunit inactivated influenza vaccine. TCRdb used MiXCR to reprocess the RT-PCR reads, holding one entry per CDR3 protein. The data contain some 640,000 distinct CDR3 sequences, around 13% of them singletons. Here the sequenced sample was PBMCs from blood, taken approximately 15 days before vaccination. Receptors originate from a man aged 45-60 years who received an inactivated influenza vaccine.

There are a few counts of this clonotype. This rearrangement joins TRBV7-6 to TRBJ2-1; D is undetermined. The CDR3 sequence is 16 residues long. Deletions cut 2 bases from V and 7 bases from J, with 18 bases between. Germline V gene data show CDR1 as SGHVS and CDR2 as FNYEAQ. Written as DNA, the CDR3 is TGTGCCAGCAGCTTACAGCCGGGTTTGATAGGAAATGAGCAGTTCTTC. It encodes CASSLQPGLIGNEQFF.

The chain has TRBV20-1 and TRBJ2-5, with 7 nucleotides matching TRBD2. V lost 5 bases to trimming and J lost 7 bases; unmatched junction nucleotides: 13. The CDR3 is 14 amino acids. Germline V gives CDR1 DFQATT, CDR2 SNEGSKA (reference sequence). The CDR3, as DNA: TGCAGTGCTGGGTTCGAGGGCGGGAGATGGACCCAGTACTTC. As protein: CSAGFEGGRWTQYF.

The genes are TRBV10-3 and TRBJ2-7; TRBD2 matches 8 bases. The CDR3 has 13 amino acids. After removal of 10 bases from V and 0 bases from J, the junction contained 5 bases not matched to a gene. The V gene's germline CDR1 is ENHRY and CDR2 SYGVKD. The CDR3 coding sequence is TGTGCCAGCGTAGCGGGGCCCTCCTACGAGCAGTACTTC. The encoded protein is CASVAGPSYEQYF.

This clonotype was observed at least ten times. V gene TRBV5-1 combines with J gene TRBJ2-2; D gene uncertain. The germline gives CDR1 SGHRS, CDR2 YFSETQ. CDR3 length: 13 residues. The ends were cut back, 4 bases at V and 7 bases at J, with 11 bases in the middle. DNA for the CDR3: TGCGCCAGCAGCGCATACACAAACGGGGAGCTGTTTTTT. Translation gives CASSAYTNGELFF.

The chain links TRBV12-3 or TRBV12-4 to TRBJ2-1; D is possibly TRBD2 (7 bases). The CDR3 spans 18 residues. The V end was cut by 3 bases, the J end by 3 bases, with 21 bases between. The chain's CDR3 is CASSFSQYVGGLYNEQFF. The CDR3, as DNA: TGTGCCAGCAGTTTTTCCCAATATGTGGGGGGGCTCTACAATGAGCAGTTCTTC.

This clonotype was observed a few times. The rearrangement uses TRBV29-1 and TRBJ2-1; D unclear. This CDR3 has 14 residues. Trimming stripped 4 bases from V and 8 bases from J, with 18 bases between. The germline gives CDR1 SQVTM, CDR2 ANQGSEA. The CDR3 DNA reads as TGCAGCGTTGCCCTCCATTTATCCTATGATGAGCAGTTCTTC. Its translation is CSVALHLSYDEQFF.

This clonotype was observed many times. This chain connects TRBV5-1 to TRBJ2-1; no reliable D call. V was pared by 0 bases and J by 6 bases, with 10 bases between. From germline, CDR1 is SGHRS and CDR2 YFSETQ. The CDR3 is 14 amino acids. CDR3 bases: TGCGCCAGCAGCTTGGACGGAACCCCCAATGAGCAGTTCTTC. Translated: CASSLDGTPNEQFF.

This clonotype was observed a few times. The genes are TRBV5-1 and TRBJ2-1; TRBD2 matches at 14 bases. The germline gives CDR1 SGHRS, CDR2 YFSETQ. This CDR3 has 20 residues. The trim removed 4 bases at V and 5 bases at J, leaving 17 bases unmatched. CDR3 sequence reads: CASSRWTSGGPVSRDNEQFF. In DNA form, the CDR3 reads TGCGCCAGCAGCAGGTGGACTAGCGGGGGGCCGGTCTCTCGGGACAATGAGCAGTTCTTC.

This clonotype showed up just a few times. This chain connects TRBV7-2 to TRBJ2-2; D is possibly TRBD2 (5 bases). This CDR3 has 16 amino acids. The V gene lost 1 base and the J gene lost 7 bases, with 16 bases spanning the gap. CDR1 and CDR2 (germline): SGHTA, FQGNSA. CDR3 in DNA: TGTGCCAGCAGCTTAGGTGTAGGAGGTGGGGTCGGGGAGCTGTTTTTT. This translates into CASSLGVGGGVGELFF. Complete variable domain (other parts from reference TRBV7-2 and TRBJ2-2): GAGVSQSPSNKVTEKGKDVELRCDPISGHTALYWYRQSLGQGLEFLIYFQGNSAPDKSGLPSDRFSAERTGGSVSTLTIQRTQQEDSAVYLCASSLGVGGGVGELFFGEGSRLTVL.

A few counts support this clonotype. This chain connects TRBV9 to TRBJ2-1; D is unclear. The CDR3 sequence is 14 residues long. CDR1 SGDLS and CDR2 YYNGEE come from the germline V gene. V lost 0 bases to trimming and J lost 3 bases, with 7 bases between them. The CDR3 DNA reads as TGTGCCAGCAGCGTAGCTGACATCTACAATGAGCAGTTCTTC. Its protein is CASSVADIYNEQFF. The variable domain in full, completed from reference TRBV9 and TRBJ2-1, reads DSGVTQTPKHLITATGQRVTLRCSPRSGDLSVYWYQQSLDQGLQFLIQYYNGEERAKGNILERFSAQQFPDLHSELNLSSLELGDSALYFCASSVADIYNEQFFGPGTRLTVL.

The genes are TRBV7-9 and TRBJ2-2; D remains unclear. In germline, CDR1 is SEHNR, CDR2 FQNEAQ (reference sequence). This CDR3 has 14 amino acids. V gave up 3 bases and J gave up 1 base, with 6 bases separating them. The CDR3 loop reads CASSFPGNTGELFF. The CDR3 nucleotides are TGTGCCAGCAGCTTTCCCGGGAACACCGGGGAGCTGTTTTTT.

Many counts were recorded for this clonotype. The CDR3: CASSQRRGRNEQFF. As DNA, the CDR3 is TGCGCCAGCAGCCAACGAAGGGGTCGGAATGAGCAGTTCTTC. This chain uses TRBV4-3 with TRBJ2-1, with D possibly matching TRBD1 (5 bases). The CDR3 is made up of 14 amino acids. CDR1 is LGHNA and CDR2 is YSLEER in the germline V gene. V lost 2 bases and J 7 bases, leaving 12 bases between the germline ends.

This CDR3 reads CASSPSVGRGGNEQFF. The CDR3 region has the DNA TGTGCCAGCAGCCCAAGTGTCGGGCGGGGAGGAAATGAGCAGTTCTTC. J is TRBJ2-1 and V is TRBV7-9, with D possibly matching TRBD2 (6 bases). This CDR3 has 16 residues. V lost 5 bases and J lost 7, with 21 bases in between. Germline CDR1 and CDR2: SEHNR and FQNEAQ (reference sequence). The variable domain in full, completed from reference TRBV7-9 and TRBJ2-1, reads DTGVSQNPRHKITKRGQNVTFRCDPISEHNRLYWYRQTLGQGPEFLTYFQNEAQLEKSRLLSDRFSAERPKGSFSTLEIQRTEQGDSAMYLCASSPSVGRGGNEQFFGPGTRLTVL.

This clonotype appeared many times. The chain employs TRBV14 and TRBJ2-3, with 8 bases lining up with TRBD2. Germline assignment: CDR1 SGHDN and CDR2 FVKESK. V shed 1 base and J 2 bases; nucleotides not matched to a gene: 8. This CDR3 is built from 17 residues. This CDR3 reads CASSQGSSGDATDTQYF. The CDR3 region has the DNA TGTGCCAGCAGCCAAGGAAGTAGCGGGGATGCCACAGATACGCAGTATTTT.

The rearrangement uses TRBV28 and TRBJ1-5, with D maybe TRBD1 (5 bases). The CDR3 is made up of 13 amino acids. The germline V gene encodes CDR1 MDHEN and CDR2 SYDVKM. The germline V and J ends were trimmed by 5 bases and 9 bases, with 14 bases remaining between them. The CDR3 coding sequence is TGTGCCAGCAGTACGTGGGGGGAACCGCCCCAGCATTTT. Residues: CASSTWGEPPQHF. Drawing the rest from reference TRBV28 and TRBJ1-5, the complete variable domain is DVKVTQSSRYLVKRTGEKVFLECVQDMDHENMFWYRQDPGLGLRLIYFSYDVKMKEKGDIPEGYSVSREKKERFSLILESASTNQTSMYLCASSTWGEPPQHFGDGTRLSIL.

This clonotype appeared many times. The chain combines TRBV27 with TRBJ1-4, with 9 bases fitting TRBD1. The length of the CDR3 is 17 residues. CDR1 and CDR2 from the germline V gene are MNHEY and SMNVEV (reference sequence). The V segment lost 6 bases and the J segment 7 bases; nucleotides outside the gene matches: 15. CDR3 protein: CASRKTGGEGRGEKLFF. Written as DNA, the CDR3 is TGTGCCAGCAGAAAAACAGGGGGCGAAGGACGGGGTGAAAAACTGTTTTTT. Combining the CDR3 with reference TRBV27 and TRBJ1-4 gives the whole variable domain EAQVTQNPRYLITVTGKKLTVTCSQNMNHEYMSWYRQDPGLGLRQIYYSMNVEVTDKGDVPEGYKVSRKEKRNFPLILESPSPNQTSLYFCASRKTGGEGRGEKLFFGSGTQLSVL.

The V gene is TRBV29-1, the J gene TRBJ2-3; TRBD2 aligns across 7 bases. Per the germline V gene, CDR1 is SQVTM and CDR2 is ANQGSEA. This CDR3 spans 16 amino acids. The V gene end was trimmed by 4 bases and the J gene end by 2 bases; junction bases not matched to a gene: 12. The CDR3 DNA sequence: TGCAGCGTTGGGCTAGTAGCGGGTCCCTTCACAGATACGCAGTATTTT. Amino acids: CSVGLVAGPFTDTQYF.

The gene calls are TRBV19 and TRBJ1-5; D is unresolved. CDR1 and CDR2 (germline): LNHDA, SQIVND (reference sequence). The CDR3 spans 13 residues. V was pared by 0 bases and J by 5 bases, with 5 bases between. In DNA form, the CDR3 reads TGTGCCAGTAGTATAGATCAGGATCAGCCCCAGCATTTT. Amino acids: CASSIDQDQPQHF.

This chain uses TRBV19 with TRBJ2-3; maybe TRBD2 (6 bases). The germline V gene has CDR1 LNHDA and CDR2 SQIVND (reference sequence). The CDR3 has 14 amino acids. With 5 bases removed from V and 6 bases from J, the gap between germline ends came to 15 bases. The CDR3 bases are TGTGCCAGTAGTCCCTTTGCGGGAATGGATACGCAGTATTTT. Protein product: CASSPFAGMDTQYF. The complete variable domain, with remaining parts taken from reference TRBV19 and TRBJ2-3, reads DGGITQSPKYLFRKEGQNVTLSCEQNLNHDAMYWYRQDPGQGLRLIYYSQIVNDFQKGDIAEGYSVSREKKESFPLTVTSAQKNPTAFYLCASSPFAGMDTQYFGPGTRLTVL.

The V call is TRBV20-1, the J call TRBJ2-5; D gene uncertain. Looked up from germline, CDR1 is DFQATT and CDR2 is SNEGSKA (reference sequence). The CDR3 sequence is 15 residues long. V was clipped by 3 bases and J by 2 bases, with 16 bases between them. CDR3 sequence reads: CSASPSPQNQETQYF. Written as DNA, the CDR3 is TGCAGTGCTAGCCCCTCCCCACAAAATCAAGAGACCCAGTACTTC.

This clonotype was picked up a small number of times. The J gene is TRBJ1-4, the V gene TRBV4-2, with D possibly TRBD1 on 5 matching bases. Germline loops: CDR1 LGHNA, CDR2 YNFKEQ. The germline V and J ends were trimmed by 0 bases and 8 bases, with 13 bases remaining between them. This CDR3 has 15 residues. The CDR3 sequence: CASSQESYGDEKLFF. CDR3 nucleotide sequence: TGTGCCAGCAGCCAAGAGAGTTACGGGGACGAAAAACTGTTTTTT.

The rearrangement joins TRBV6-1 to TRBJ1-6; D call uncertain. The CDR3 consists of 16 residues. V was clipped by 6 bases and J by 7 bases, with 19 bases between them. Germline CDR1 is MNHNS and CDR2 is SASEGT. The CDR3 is CASSPSAFWRNSPLHF. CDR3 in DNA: TGTGCCAGCAGCCCCTCCGCATTCTGGCGGAATTCACCCCTCCACTTT.

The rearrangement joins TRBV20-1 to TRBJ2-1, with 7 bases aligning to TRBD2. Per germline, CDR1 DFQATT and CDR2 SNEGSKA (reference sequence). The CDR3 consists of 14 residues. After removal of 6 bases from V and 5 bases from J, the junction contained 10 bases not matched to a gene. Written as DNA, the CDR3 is TGCAGTGCAGGGGCGGCGGGAGTAAACAATGAGCAGTTCTTC. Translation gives CSAGAAGVNNEQFF.

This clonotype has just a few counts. This chain's CDR3 is CASSIGAGSGELFF. CDR3 DNA sequence: TGTGCCAGTAGTATAGGGGCAGGGTCCGGGGAGCTGTTTTTT. The rearrangement joins TRBV19 to TRBJ2-2; possible D gene TRBD1, 5 bases. Germline-derived CDR1 and CDR2 are LNHDA and SQIVND (reference sequence). The CDR3 spans 14 residues. The V and J ends lost 1 base and 6 bases respectively, with 9 bases between them. Complete variable domain (other parts from reference TRBV19 and TRBJ2-2): DGGITQSPKYLFRKEGQNVTLSCEQNLNHDAMYWYRQDPGQGLRLIYYSQIVNDFQKGDIAEGYSVSREKKESFPLTVTSAQKNPTAFYLCASSIGAGSGELFFGEGSRLTVL.

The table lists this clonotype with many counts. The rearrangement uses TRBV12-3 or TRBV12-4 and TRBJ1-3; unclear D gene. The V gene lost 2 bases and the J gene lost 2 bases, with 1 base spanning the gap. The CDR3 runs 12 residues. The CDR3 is CASSLPGNTIYF. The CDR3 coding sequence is TGTGCCAGCAGTTTACCTGGAAACACCATATATTTT.

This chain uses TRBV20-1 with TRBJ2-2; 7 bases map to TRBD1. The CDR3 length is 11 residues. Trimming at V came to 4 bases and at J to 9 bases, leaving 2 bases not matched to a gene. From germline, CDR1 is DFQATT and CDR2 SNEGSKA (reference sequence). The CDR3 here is CSAKRGRELFF. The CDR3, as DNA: TGCAGTGCTAAGAGGGGGCGGGAGCTGTTTTTT.

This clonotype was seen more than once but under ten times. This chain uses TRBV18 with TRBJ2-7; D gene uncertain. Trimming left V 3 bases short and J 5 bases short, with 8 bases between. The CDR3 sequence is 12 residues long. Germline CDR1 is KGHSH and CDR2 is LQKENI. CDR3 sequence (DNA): TGTGCCAGCTCACCGCTACGGGACGAGCAGTACTTC. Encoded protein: CASSPLRDEQYF.

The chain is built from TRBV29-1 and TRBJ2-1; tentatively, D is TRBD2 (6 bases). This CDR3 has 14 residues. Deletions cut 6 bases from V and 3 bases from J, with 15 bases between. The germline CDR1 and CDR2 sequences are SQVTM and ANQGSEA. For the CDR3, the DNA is TGCAGCGTGAGGGACTCTAGCGTCTACAATGAGCAGTTCTTC. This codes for CSVRDSSVYNEQFF.